One sample yielded the 3 T cell receptor beta chains listed below, sequenced in a study of control samples from healthy donors and cancer patients. Measured with immunoSEQ multiplex PCR; TCRdb has only the in-frame clones, and not every one. The table has approximately 150,000 clones, about 90% seen once. Input material: blood. All receptors come from a man aged 18 to 30 in good health.

This chain connects TRBV12-3 or TRBV12-4 to TRBJ1-1, with D uncertain. The CDR3 covers 13 residues. The V and J ends lost 6 bases and 5 bases respectively, with 13 bases between them. The chain's CDR3 is CASSPLRKTEAFF. The DNA for the CDR3 is TGTGCCAGCAGCCCCCTCAGGAAAACTGAAGCTTTCTTT.

This chain joins TRBV6-2 or TRBV6-3 and TRBJ2-5; D is ambiguous. With 5 bases removed from V and 10 bases from J, the gap between germline ends came to 11 bases. This CDR3 contains 11 residues. Germline V gene sequence: CDR1 MNHEY, CDR2 SVGEGT. The CDR3 DNA sequence: TGTGCCAGCAGTCGCTTGGGGAACCAGTACTTC. Translation gives CASSRLGNQYF.

This chain uses TRBV7-3 with TRBJ2-3; 11 nucleotides match TRBD2. V shed 3 bases, J shed 2 bases, and the junction held 1 base outside the gene matches. The CDR3 is 15 amino acids. Germline V gives CDR1 SGHTA, CDR2 FQGTGA. The CDR3 loop reads CASSLGLAVTDTQYF. The CDR3 DNA reads TGTGCCAGCAGCTTGGGACTAGCGGTCACAGATACGCAGTATTTT. Full variable domain (rest looked up from reference TRBV7-3 and TRBJ2-3): GAGVSQTPSNKVTEKGKYVELRCDPISGHTALYWYRQSLGQGPEFLIYFQGTGAADDSGLPNDRFFAVRPEGSVSTLKIQRTERGDSAVYLCASSLGLAVTDTQYFGPGTRLTVL.